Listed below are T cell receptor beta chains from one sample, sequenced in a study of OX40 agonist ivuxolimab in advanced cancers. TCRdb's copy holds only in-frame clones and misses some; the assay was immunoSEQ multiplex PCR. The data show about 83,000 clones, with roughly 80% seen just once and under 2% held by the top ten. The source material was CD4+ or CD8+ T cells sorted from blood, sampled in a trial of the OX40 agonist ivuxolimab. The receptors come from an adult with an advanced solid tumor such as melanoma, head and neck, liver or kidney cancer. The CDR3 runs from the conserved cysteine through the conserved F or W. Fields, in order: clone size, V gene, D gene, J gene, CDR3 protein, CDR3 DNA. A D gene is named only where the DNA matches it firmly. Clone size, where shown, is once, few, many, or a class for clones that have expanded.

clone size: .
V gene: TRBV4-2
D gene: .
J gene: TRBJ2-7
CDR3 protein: CASSGGRSSYEQYF
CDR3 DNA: TGTGCCAGCAGCGGGGGAAGGAGCTCCTACGAGCAGTACTTC

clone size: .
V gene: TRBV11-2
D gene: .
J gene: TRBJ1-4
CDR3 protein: CASSSGWGKLFF
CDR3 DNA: TGTGCCAGCAGCTCAGGATGGGGAAAACTGTTTTTT

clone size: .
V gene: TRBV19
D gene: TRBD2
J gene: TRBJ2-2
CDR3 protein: CASNRLAGDTGELFF
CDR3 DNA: TGTGCCAGTAACCGACTAGCGGGGGACACCGGGGAGCTGTTTTTT

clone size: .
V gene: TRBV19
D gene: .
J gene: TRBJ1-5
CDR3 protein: CASSMRGAFNQPQHF
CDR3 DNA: TGTGCCAGTAGTATGAGGGGAGCCTTCAATCAGCCCCAGCATTTT

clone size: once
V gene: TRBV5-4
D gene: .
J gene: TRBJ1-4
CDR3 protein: CASSLGGATNEKLFF
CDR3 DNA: TGTGCCAGCAGCTTGGGGGGGGCAACTAATGAAAAACTGTTTTTT

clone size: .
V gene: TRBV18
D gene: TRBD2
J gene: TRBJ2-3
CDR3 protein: CASSTDGAGGRDTQYF
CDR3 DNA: TGTGCCAGCTCAACCGATGGAGCGGGGGGTCGGGATACGCAGTATTTT

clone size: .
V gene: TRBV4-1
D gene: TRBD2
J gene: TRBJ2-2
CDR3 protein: CASSPSGVADTGELFF
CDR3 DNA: TGCGCCAGCAGCCCGAGCGGGGTCGCTGACACCGGGGAGCTGTTTTTT

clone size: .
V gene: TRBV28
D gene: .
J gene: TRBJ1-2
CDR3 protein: CATRPEGTGNYYGYTF
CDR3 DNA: TGTGCCACCAGACCGGAGGGAACAGGGAATTACTATGGCTACACCTTC

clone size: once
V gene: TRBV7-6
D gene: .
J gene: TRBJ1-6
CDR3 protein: CASSQGPGGGSPLHF
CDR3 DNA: TGTGCCAGCAGCCAAGGACCGGGGGGCGGTTCACCCCTCCACTTT

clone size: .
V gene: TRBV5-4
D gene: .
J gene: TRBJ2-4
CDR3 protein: CASSGVIGTYSIQYF
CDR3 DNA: TGTGCCAGCAGCGGAGTGATCGGGACCTACAGCATTCAGTACTTC

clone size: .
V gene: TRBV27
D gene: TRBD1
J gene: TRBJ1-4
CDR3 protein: CASSPRGLANEKLFF
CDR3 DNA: TGTGCCAGCAGTCCTAGGGGGCTCGCTAATGAAAAACTGTTTTTT

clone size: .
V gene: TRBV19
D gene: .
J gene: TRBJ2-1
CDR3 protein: CASSIVRDREQFF
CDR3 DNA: TGTGCCAGTAGTATAGTCAGAGACAGGGAGCAGTTCTTC

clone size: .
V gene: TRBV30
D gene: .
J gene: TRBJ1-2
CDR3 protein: CACPKGEANYGYTF
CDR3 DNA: TGTGCCTGCCCAAAGGGAGAAGCTAACTATGGCTACACCTTC

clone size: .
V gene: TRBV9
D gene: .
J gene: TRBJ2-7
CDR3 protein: CASSVGPGLVYEQYF
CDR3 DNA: TGTGCCAGCAGCGTAGGGCCGGGTTTAGTCTACGAGCAGTACTTC

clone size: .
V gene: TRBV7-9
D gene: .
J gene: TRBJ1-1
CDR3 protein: CASSLEGRTTEASF
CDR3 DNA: TGTGCCAGCAGCTTAGAAGGTCGGACCACTGAAGCTTCCTTT

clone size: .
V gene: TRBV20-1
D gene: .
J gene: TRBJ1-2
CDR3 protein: CSASDVYGYTF
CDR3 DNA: TGCAGTGCTTCAGATGTCTATGGCTACACCTTC

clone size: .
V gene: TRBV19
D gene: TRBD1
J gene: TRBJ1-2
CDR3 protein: CASSQGDPPTYGYTF
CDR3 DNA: TGTGCCAGTAGCCAGGGGGATCCTCCAACTTATGGCTACACCTTC

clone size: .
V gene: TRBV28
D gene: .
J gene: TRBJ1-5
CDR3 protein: CASSFGGANQPQHF
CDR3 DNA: TGTGCCAGCAGTTTCGGGGGGGCGAATCAGCCCCAGCATTTT

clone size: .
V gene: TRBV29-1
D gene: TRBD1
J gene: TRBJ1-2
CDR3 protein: CSAGGQGIDGYTF
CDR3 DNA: TGCAGCGCCGGAGGACAGGGAATCGATGGCTACACCTTC

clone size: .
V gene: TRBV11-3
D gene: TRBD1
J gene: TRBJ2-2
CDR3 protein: CASQGQGGGELFF
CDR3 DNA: TGTGCCAGCCAAGGACAGGGAGGCGGGGAGCTGTTTTTT

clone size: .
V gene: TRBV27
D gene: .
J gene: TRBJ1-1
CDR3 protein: CASSLRGMNTEAFF
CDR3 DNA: TGTGCCAGCAGTTTAAGAGGGATGAACACTGAAGCTTTCTTT

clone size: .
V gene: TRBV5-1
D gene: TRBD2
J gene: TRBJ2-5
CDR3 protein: CASSYLAGRQETQYF
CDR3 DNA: TGCGCCAGCAGCTACTTAGCGGGGAGACAAGAGACCCAGTACTTC

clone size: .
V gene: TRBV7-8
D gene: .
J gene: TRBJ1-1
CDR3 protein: CASSLNSPRVRKAFF
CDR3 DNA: TGTGCCAGCAGCTTAAACAGTCCGAGGGTTAGAAAAGCTTTCTTT

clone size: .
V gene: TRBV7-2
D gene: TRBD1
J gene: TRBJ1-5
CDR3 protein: CASSLGTGSQPQHF
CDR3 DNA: TGTGCCAGCAGCCTCGGGACAGGGAGTCAGCCCCAGCATTTT

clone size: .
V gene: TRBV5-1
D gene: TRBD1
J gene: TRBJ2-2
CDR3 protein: CASTPAPTGSGTGELFF
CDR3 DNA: TGCGCCAGCACTCCGGCCCCGACAGGGAGTGGCACCGGGGAGCTGTTTTTT

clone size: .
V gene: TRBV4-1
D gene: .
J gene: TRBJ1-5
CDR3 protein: CASSQVRAYQPQHF
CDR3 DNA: TGCGCCAGCAGCCAAGTCAGGGCTTATCAGCCCCAGCATTTT

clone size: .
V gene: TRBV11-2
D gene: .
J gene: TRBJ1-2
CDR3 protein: CASSSGRRRTNYGYTF
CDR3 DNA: TGTGCCAGCAGCTCAGGGAGGCGGAGGACCAACTATGGCTACACCTTC

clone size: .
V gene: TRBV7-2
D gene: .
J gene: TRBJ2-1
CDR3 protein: CASSSQPEQFF
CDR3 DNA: TGTGCCAGCAGCTCACAACCGGAGCAGTTCTTC

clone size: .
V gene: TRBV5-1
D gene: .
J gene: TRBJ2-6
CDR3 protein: CASSSLGGDVLTF
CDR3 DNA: TGCGCCAGCAGCTCCCTCGGCGGGGACGTCCTGACTTTC

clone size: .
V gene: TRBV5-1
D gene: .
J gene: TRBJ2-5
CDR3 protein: CASSPEAGGETQYF
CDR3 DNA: TGCGCCAGCAGCCCGGAGGCAGGGGGGGAGACCCAGTACTTC

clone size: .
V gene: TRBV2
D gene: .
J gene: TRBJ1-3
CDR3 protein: CASSRTGVSGNTIYF
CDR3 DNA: TGTGCCAGCAGTCGCACCGGGGTCTCTGGAAACACCATATATTTT

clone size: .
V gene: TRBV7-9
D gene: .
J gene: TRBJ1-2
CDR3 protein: CASSSRSVDSLGYTF
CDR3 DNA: TGTGCCAGCAGCTCTCGATCAGTGGACAGTTTGGGCTACACCTTC

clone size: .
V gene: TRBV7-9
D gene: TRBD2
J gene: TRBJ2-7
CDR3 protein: CASSEAGSSYEQYF
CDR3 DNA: TGTGCCAGCAGCGAAGCGGGGAGCTCCTACGAGCAGTACTTC

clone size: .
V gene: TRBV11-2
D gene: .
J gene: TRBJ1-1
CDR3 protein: CASSLEAGPRAEAFF
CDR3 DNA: TGTGCCAGCAGCTTAGAAGCAGGGCCGAGGGCTGAAGCTTTCTTT

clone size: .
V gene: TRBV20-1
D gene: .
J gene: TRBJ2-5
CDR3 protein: CSASTAETQYF
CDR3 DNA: TGCAGTGCTAGCACGGCAGAGACCCAGTACTTC

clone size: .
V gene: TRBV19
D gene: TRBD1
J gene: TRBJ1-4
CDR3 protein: CASAGRDRGEKLFF
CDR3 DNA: TGTGCCAGTGCAGGCCGGGACAGGGGTGAAAAACTGTTTTTT

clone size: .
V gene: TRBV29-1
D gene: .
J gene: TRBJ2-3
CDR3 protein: CSYRRPGYPSTDTQYF
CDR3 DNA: TGCAGTTACCGGAGGCCGGGATATCCTAGCACAGATACGCAGTATTTT

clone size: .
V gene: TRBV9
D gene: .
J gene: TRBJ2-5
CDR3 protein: CASSVDRGMEETQYF
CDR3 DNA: TGTGCCAGCAGCGTAGACCGGGGGATGGAGGAGACCCAGTACTTC

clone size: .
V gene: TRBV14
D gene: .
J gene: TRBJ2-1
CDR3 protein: CASSPLDRDEQFF
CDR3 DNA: TGTGCCAGCAGCCCTCTTGACCGAGATGAGCAGTTCTTC

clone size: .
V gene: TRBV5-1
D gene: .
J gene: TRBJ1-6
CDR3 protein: CASSLDSYNSPLHF
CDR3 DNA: TGCGCCAGCAGCTTGGATTCTTATAATTCACCCCTCCACTTT

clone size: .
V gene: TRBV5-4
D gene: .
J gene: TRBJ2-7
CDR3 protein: CASSLGASYEQYF
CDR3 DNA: TGTGCCAGCAGCTTGGGGGCTTCCTACGAGCAGTACTTC

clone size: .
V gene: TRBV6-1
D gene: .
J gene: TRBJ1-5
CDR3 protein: CASSEGFKQPQHF
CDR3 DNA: TGTGCCAGCAGTGAAGGGTTCAAACAGCCCCAGCATTTT

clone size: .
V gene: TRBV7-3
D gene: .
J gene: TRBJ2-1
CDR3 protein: CASSLIGSRYEQFF
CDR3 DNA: TGTGCCAGCAGCTTAATCGGGTCGCGCTATGAGCAGTTCTTC

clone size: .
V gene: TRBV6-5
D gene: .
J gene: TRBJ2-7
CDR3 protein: CASNRRGGFYEQYF
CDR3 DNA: TGTGCCAGCAATCGCAGGGGGGGGTTTTACGAGCAGTACTTC

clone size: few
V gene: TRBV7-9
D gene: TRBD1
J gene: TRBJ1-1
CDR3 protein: CASSPGQGGTEAFF
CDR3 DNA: TGTGCCAGCAGCCCGGGACAGGGAGGCACTGAAGCTTTCTTT

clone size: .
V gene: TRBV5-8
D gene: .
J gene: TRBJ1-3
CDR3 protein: CASRIYSGNTIYF
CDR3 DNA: TGTGCCAGCAGAATATACTCTGGAAACACCATATATTTT

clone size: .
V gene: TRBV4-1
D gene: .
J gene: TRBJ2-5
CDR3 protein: CASSQGHSGGVETQYF
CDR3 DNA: TGCGCCAGCAGCCAAGGTCACTCGGGCGGCGTGGAGACCCAGTACTTC

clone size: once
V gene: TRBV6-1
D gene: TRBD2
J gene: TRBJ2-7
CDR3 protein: CASSQGLAGLGGYEQYF
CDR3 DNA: TGTGCCAGCAGTCAAGGACTAGCGGGGCTAGGCGGGTACGAGCAGTACTTC

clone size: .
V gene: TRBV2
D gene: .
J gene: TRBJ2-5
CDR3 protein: CATRPQQIRETQYF
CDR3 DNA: TGTGCCACCCGCCCTCAACAGATTCGAGAGACCCAGTACTTC

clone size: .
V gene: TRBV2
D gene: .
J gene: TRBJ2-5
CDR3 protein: CASAVFRDQETQYF
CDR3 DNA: TGTGCCAGCGCGGTGTTCAGGGATCAAGAGACCCAGTACTTC

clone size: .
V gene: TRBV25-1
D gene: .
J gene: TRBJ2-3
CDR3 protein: CASSEEVGTDTQYF
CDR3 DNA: TGTGCCAGCAGTGAAGAGGTGGGCACAGATACGCAGTATTTT

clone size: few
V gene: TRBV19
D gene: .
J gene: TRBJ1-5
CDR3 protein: CASSETAGSYSNQPQHF
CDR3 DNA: TGTGCCAGTAGTGAAACGGCAGGGTCTTATAGCAATCAGCCCCAGCATTTT